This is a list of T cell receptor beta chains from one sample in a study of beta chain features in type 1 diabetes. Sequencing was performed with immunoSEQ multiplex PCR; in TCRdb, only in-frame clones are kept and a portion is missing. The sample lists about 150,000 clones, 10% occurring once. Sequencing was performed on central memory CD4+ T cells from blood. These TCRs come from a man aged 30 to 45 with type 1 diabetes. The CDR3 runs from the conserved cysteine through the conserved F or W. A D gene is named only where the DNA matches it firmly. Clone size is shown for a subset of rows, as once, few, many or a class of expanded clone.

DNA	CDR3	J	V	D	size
TGTGCCAGCAGTGAAGCGACATCTAGCGGGGGCTACGAGCAGTACTTC	CASSEATSSGGYEQYF	TRBJ2-7	TRBV2	TRBD2	NA
TGTGCCAGCAGTCCGCCCCGGGACAGCCTCTATGGCTACACCTTC	CASSPPRDSLYGYTF	TRBJ1-2	TRBV6-6	TRBD1	few
TGTGCCAGCAGTTCCCGCGGGGTAGCCCAAGAGACCCAGTACTTC	CASSSRGVAQETQYF	TRBJ2-5	TRBV28	NA	few
TGTGCCAGCAGCAGGGGCAGCGGGTCCTACGAGCAGTACTTC	CASSRGSGSYEQYF	TRBJ2-7	TRBV9	NA	NA
TGCGCCAGCAGCCGAGGACAGGAAGGCACAGATACGCAGTATTTT	CASSRGQEGTDTQYF	TRBJ2-3	TRBV4-3	TRBD1	NA
TGTGCCAGCAGTGTTGGGACTAGCGGGTACAATGAGCAGTTCTTC	CASSVGTSGYNEQFF	TRBJ2-1	TRBV2	TRBD2	few
TGTGCCAGCAGCCGGGAACAGCAGCCCCAGCATTTT	CASSREQQPQHF	TRBJ1-5	TRBV7-9	NA	few
TGTGCCAGCAGCTCGGGGATGAACACTGAAGCTTTCTTT	CASSSGMNTEAFF	TRBJ1-1	TRBV7-3	NA	few
TGTGCCAGCAATGGGGCTAGCGGGAGGAATGAGCAGTTCTTC	CASNGASGRNEQFF	TRBJ2-1	TRBV2	TRBD2	NA
TGTGCCAGCGGCCCAGCGGGAACTTTCTCCTACGAGCAGTACTTC	CASGPAGTFSYEQYF	TRBJ2-7	TRBV6-6	TRBD2	few
TGTGCCAGCAGGACACAAGAGACCCAGTACTTC	CASRTQETQYF	TRBJ2-5	TRBV2	NA	NA
TGTGCCAGTAGTATCACAGATAACAATGAGCAGTTCTTC	CASSITDNNEQFF	TRBJ2-1	TRBV19	NA	few
TGTGCCAGCAGCTTAGAAAGAGTAACGAGCACCGGGGAGCTGTTTTTT	CASSLERVTSTGELFF	TRBJ2-2	TRBV11-2	NA	NA
TGTGCCAGCAGCTCCCCCGGGACAGGGTTGGGGTACGAGCAGTACTTC	CASSSPGTGLGYEQYF	TRBJ2-7	TRBV28	TRBD1	NA
TGTGCCACCAGCAGAGATACAGGGGGGTGGGATGAGCAGTTCTTC	CATSRDTGGWDEQFF	TRBJ2-1	TRBV15	TRBD1	few
TGTGCCAGCAGCCGGGATAGCGGGAGTGATGAGCAGTTCTTC	CASSRDSGSDEQFF	TRBJ2-1	TRBV4-2	TRBD2	few
TGTGCCTGGAGTGTTGCTACGGGAGAAGAAGAGACCCAGTACTTC	CAWSVATGEEETQYF	TRBJ2-5	TRBV30	NA	NA
TGTGCCAGCTCACGGGCTGGTGGGTACGACGGCGAGCAGTACTTC	CASSRAGGYDGEQYF	TRBJ2-7	TRBV18	NA	few
TGTGCCAGCAGATCTGCCAGGGGGCGCATCCGTGAGCAGTTCTTC	CASRSARGRIREQFF	TRBJ2-1	TRBV13	TRBD1	few
TGTGCCAGCAGCTTTGGCGGAGATGGCTACACCTTC	CASSFGGDGYTF	TRBJ1-2	TRBV7-9	NA	NA
TGTGCCAGCAGTAAACAAACCGGGACTAGGGATTACAATGAGCAGTTCTTC	CASSKQTGTRDYNEQFF	TRBJ2-1	TRBV11-1	TRBD2	NA
TGCGCCAGCAGCCTTATAGCGGGAGTTGATCAAGAGACCCAGTACTTC	CASSLIAGVDQETQYF	TRBJ2-5	TRBV4-3	TRBD2	NA
TGTGCCAGCAGCGGGAACAATCAGCCCCAGCATTTT	CASSGNNQPQHF	TRBJ1-5	TRBV28	NA	few
TGTGCCAGCAGTTCTATGATAGATACGCAGTATTTT	CASSSMIDTQYF	TRBJ2-3	TRBV7-2	NA	few
TGTGCCAGCAGTGTAGCGGGAGTTTACGAGCAGTACTTC	CASSVAGVYEQYF	TRBJ2-7	TRBV2	TRBD2	NA
TGTGCCAGCATCCTCAGCGGGAGATACACCGGGGAGCTGTTTTTT	CASILSGRYTGELFF	TRBJ2-2	TRBV6-1	TRBD2	NA
TGCGCCAGCAGCCAAGGCAGTGGTAACTATGGCTACACCTTC	CASSQGSGNYGYTF	TRBJ1-2	TRBV4-1	NA	once
TGTGCCAGCAGTTACCCGAGGGTAGCGGGAGTCTACGAGCAGTACTTC	CASSYPRVAGVYEQYF	TRBJ2-7	TRBV6-6	TRBD2	NA
TGTGCCAGCAGGCGGGCGGAAAGCGCTAACTATGGCTACACCTTC	CASRRAESANYGYTF	TRBJ1-2	TRBV6-1	NA	once
TGTGCCAGCAGCGTCGACAGAAATTATCAGCCCCAGCATTTT	CASSVDRNYQPQHF	TRBJ1-5	TRBV7-8	NA	NA
TGTGCCAGTAGTCAGGGGTTGGCAGATACGCAGTATTTT	CASSQGLADTQYF	TRBJ2-3	TRBV19	NA	few
TGCGCCAGCAGCTTGGCTTCGACGCGGGGAGACACTGAAGCTTTCTTT	CASSLASTRGDTEAFF	TRBJ1-1	TRBV5-1	NA	NA
TGTGCCAGCAGTATCGCTGCCCAGGGCCCTGGAAACACCATATATTTT	CASSIAAQGPGNTIYF	TRBJ1-3	TRBV2	NA	NA
TGTGCCAGCAGCTTAGCGCCGCTAGCGGGAACAGATACGCAGTATTTT	CASSLAPLAGTDTQYF	TRBJ2-3	TRBV7-2	TRBD2	few
TGTGCCAGTAGATTCAACGGGGTCAGCTACGAGCAGTACTTC	CASRFNGVSYEQYF	TRBJ2-7	TRBV19	NA	NA
TGTGCCAGCAGCCTACTTGAAGCTAGCGGGACCTACAATGAGCAGTTCTTC	CASSLLEASGTYNEQFF	TRBJ2-1	TRBV28	TRBD2	NA
TGTGCCAGCAGCTTAAGTGGGGGGAGAGATGAGCAGTTCTTC	CASSLSGGRDEQFF	TRBJ2-1	TRBV7-9	NA	few
TGTGCCAGCTCCTTGGGGCACCAAAACATTCAGTACTTC	CASSLGHQNIQYF	TRBJ2-4	TRBV28	NA	NA
TGTGCCAGCAGCTTAGGCGGGAGTGCCCCGGGGGCCCAGTACTTC	CASSLGGSAPGAQYF	TRBJ2-5	TRBV7-9	TRBD2	few
TGTGCCTGGAGGCCGACATTCTATGGCTACACCTTC	CAWRPTFYGYTF	TRBJ1-2	TRBV30	NA	few